This T cell receptor (beta chain) originates from a study of control samples from healthy donors and cancer patients. The table came from immunoSEQ multiplex PCR; TCRdb's copy has only in-frame clones and leaves some out. The data show roughly 130,000 clones, around 90% seen once. The CDR3 spans 17 residues. V was clipped by 0 bases and J by 2 bases, with 17 bases between them. Germline CDR1 is LGHNA and CDR2 is YNFKEQ. The source of this sequence is a man younger than 35 in good health. This chain connects TRBV4-2 to TRBJ2-7; perhaps D is TRBD1 or TRBD2 (5 bases each). Material for sequencing was blood. The CDR3 loop is CASSQEAPGAGTYEQYF. In DNA, the CDR3 is TGTGCCAGCAGCCAAGAAGCCCCCGGGGCAGGGACCTACGAGCAGTACTTC.